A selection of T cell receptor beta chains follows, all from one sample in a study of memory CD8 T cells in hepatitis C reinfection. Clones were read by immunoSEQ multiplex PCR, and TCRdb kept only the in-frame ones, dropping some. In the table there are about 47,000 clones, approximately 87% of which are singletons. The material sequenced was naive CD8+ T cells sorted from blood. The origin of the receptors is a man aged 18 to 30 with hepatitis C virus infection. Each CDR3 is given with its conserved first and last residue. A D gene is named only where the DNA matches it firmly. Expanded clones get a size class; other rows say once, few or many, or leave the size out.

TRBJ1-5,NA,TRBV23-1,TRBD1,CASMTLGQGTLGNQPQHF,TGCGCCAGCATGACCTTGGGACAGGGTACCCTGGGCAATCAGCCCCAGCATTTT
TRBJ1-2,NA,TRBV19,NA,CASNPQGSDGYTF,TGTGCCAGTAACCCACAGGGAAGTGATGGCTACACCTTC
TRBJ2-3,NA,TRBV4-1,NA,CASSQEDGRWTDTQYF,TGCGCCAGCAGCCAAGAAGACGGGAGATGGACAGATACGCAGTATTTT
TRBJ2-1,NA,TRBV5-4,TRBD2,CASSPPSSGEQFF,TGTGCCAGCAGCCCGCCCTCTAGCGGGGAGCAGTTCTTC
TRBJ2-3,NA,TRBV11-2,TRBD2,CALSGDGLAGGSSTDTQYF,TGTGCCCTTAGTGGGGATGGACTAGCGGGGGGCTCTAGCACAGATACGCAGTATTTT
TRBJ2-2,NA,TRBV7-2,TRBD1,CASSSRTGPGELFF,TGTGCCAGCAGCTCGCGGACAGGACCCGGGGAGCTGTTTTTT
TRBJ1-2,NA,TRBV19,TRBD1,CASRMERGRDYGYTF,TGTGCCAGTAGAATGGAAAGGGGGCGTGATTATGGCTACACCTTC
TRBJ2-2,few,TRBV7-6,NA,CASSLSDTGELFF,TGTGCCAGCAGCCTTAGCGACACCGGGGAGCTGTTTTTT
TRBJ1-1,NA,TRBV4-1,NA,CASSQDGRVTEAFF,TGCGCCAGCAGCCAAGATGGGAGGGTCACTGAAGCTTTCTTT
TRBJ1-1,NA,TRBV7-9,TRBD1,CASTTGENTEAFF,TGTGCCAGCACTACAGGGGAGAACACTGAAGCTTTCTTT
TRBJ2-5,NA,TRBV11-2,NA,CASSQGPWEETQYF,TGTGCCAGCAGTCAGGGGCCGTGGGAAGAGACCCAGTACTTC
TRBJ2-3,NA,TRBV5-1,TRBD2,CASSLKLAGGTDTQYF,TGCGCCAGCAGCCTAAAACTAGCGGGGGGCACAGATACGCAGTATTTT
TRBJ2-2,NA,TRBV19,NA,CASRRGAGELFF,TGTGCCAGTAGAAGGGGCGCCGGGGAGCTGTTTTTT
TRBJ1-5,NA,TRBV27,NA,CASSHRGGNQPQHF,TGTGCCAGCAGCCACCGAGGAGGCAATCAGCCCCAGCATTTT
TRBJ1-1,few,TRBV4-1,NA,CASSQVQNMNTEAFF,TGCGCCAGCAGCCAAGTTCAGAACATGAACACTGAAGCTTTCTTT
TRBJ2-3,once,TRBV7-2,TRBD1,CASSPRGGATDTQYF,TGTGCCAGCAGCCCACGAGGGGGCGCAACAGATACGCAGTATTTT
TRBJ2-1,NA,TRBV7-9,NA,CASSPMSNEQFF,TGTGCCAGCAGCCCGATGAGCAATGAGCAGTTCTTC
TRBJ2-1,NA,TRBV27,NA,CASSPSPSSYNEQFF,TGTGCCAGCAGTCCCTCTCCGAGCTCCTACAATGAGCAGTTCTTC
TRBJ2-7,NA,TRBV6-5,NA,CASSYSNRAGEQYF,TGTGCCAGCAGTTACTCTAACAGGGCGGGCGAGCAGTACTTC
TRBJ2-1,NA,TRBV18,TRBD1,CASSFSGTDDNEQFF,TGTGCCAGCTCATTTTCCGGGACAGACGACAATGAGCAGTTCTTC
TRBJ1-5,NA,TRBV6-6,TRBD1,CASSLGTDNQPQHF,TGTGCCAGCAGCTTAGGGACAGACAATCAGCCCCAGCATTTT
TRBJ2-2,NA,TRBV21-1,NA,CASSKVRRGAENTGELFF,TGTGCCAGCAGCAAAGTACGGCGGGGGGCCGAGAACACCGGGGAGCTGTTTTTT
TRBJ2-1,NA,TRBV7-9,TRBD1,CASSFDRGPLYNEQFF,TGTGCCAGCAGCTTCGACAGGGGGCCCCTCTACAATGAGCAGTTCTTC
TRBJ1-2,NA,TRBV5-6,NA,CASTDPRGGYGYTF,TGTGCCAGTACCGACCCCAGGGGCGGCTATGGCTACACCTTC
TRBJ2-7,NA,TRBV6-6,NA,CASSYSLEDERAEQYF,TGTGCCAGCAGTTACTCGTTGGAGGACGAGCGGGCCGAGCAGTACTTC
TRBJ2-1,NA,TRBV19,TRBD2,CASSIRPAGGNEQFF,TGTGCCAGTAGTATAAGACCAGCGGGAGGCAATGAGCAGTTCTTC
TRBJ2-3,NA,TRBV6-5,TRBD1,CASSYTGADTQYF,TGTGCCAGCAGTTACACAGGGGCCGATACGCAGTATTTT
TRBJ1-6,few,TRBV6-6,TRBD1,CASNDRAVGSPLHF,TGTGCCAGCAACGACAGGGCAGTAGGTTCACCCCTCCACTTT
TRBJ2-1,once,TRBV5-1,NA,CASSLAEGGPVNEQFF,TGCGCCAGCAGCTTGGCCGAGGGAGGTCCCGTTAATGAGCAGTTCTTC
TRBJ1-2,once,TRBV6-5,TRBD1,CASSKTGDGYTF,TGTGCCAGCAGCAAGACAGGGGATGGCTACACCTTC
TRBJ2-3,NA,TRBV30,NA,CAWKAEMGDTQYF,TGTGCCTGGAAAGCGGAGATGGGAGATACGCAGTATTTT
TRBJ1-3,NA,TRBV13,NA,CASSLWAASGNTIYF,TGTGCCAGCAGCTTATGGGCTGCTTCTGGAAACACCATATATTTT
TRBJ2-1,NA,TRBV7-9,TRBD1,CASSFSQGAEDEQFF,TGTGCCAGCAGCTTTAGCCAGGGGGCTGAGGATGAGCAGTTCTTC
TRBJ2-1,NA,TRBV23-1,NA,CASALKSCRGYSYNEQFF,TGCGCCAGCGCCCTAAAATCCTGCCGCGGGTATTCCTACAATGAGCAGTTCTTC
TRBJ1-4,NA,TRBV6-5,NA,CASSPTSGVNEKLFF,TGTGCCAGCAGTCCGACCTCAGGGGTTAATGAAAAACTGTTTTTT
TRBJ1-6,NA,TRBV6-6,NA,CASSYSTALYSPLHF,TGTGCCAGCAGTTACTCTACAGCACTCTATTCACCCCTCCACTTT
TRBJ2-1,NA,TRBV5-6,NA,CASSFRVGGYNEQFF,TGTGCCAGCAGCTTCAGGGTAGGTGGTTACAATGAGCAGTTCTTC
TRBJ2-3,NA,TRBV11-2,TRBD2,CASSLSGGAWDTQYF,TGTGCCAGCAGCCTTAGCGGGGGGGCATGGGATACGCAGTATTTT
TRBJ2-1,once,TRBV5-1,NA,CASTTQDPYNEQFF,TGCGCCAGCACCACACAGGACCCCTACAATGAGCAGTTCTTC
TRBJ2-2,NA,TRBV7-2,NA,CAGQQNTGELFF,TGTGCGGGCCAACAGAACACCGGGGAGCTGTTTTTT
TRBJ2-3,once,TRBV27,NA,CASSLSGSGTDTQYF,TGTGCCAGCAGTTTGTCCGGGAGTGGGACAGATACGCAGTATTTT
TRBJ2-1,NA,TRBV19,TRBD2,CASSIGPRVSGGALEQFF,TGTGCCAGTAGTATCGGGCCGAGGGTGAGCGGGGGGGCCCTTGAGCAGTTCTTC
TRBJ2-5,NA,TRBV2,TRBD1,CASRGAGGMETQYF,TGTGCCAGCAGGGGGGCAGGGGGTATGGAGACCCAGTACTTC
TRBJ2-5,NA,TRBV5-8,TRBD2,CASRPGTSALETQYF,TGTGCCAGCAGGCCCGGGACTAGCGCGCTGGAGACCCAGTACTTC
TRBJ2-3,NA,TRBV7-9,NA,CASSARGSTDTQYF,TGTGCCAGCAGCGCCAGGGGAAGCACAGATACGCAGTATTTT
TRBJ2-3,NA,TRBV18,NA,CASSPPMTTSTDTQYF,TGTGCCAGCTCACCACCGATGACAACAAGCACAGATACGCAGTATTTT
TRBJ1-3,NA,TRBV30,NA,CAWSADRFSGNTIYF,TGTGCCTGGAGTGCGGACAGATTCTCTGGAAACACCATATATTTT
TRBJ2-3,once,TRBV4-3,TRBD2,CASSQDPSGGPYGTQYF,TGCGCCAGCAGCCAAGATCCTAGCGGGGGGCCCTACGGTACGCAGTATTTT
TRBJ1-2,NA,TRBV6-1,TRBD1,CASSEGYRGLDYGYTF,TGTGCCAGCAGTGAAGGTTACAGGGGGCTAGATTATGGCTACACCTTC
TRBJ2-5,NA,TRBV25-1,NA,CASRYETGNQETQYF,TGTGCCAGCAGATATGAGACAGGAAACCAAGAGACCCAGTACTTC
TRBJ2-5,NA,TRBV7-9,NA,CASSLELDGTQYF,TGTGCCAGCAGCTTAGAACTAGACGGGACCCAGTACTTC
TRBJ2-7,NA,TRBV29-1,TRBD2,CSVTGPSGTVGEQYF,TGCAGCGTAACGGGGCCTAGCGGGACGGTCGGGGAGCAGTACTTC
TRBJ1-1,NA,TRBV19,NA,CASSLGPNTEAFF,TGTGCCAGTAGTCTGGGGCCGAACACTGAAGCTTTCTTT
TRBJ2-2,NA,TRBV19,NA,CASSLLNTGELFF,TGTGCCAGTAGTCTCCTTAACACCGGGGAGCTGTTTTTT